The present T cell receptor beta chain was sequenced within a study of T cell responses to AZD1222 COVID-19 vaccine. Overall study findings and caveats: Vaccine-associated CD4 TCRs ranged over spike, dominating at 160-218 and 743-854. Clonal diversity may have been underestimated in mostly white British donors.

This clone was seen a single time. Its antigen is still unknown. Data came from immunoSEQ multiplex PCR; TCRdb stores just in-frame clones and leaves some out. The table has some 170,000 clones, 92% seen once. The germline CDR1 and CDR2 sequences are SNHLY and FYNNEI. This CDR3 is 17 amino acids long. J lost 6 bases, V lost 6 bases, and 18 bases had no gene match. The receptor's source is an adult in good health. Material: peripheral blood, obtained on day 0 of MenACWY control vaccination. The chain has TRBV2 and TRBJ1-2; 8 bases map to TRBD1. CDR3 protein: CASSGGFRGPHLDGYTF. CDR3 DNA sequence: TGTGCCAGCAGCGGAGGCTTCAGGGGGCCCCACTTGGATGGCTACACCTTC.